The clone carrying this T cell receptor (beta chain) was seen once. Antigen unknown. The germline gives CDR1 KGHSH, CDR2 LQKENI. The CDR3 consists of 16 residues. The J segment lost 2 bases and the V segment lost 4 bases, leaving 10 bases of the junction unmatched. Sorted T cells were CFSE-labeled and cultured 5 days with allogeneic regulatory or mature dendritic cells at 1:10. Sequenced by immunoSEQ multiplex PCR; TCRdb stores in-frame clones only, minus some. The table lists tens of thousands of clones, 70% to 90% of them singletons. This entry comes from a study of regulatory dendritic cells for organ transplantation. Background on the study: Dendritic cell cultures received LPS on day 6.

Study conclusions and caveats: Between individuals, the alloreactive memory CD8+ T cell pool differed considerably. Resting memory CD8+ T cells held the most alloreactive clonotypes.

Sample: naive CD4+ T cells from blood cultured with regulatory dendritic cells. As to subset: CD45RA+ naive T cells. This sequence joins TRBV18 and TRBJ1-1; 7 bases match TRBD1. This TCR came from a human donor in good health. The CDR3 protein is CASSLTLQGGNTEAFF. CDR3 sequence (DNA): TGTGCCAGCTCACTCACTCTGCAGGGGGGAAACACTGAAGCTTTCTTT.